These 13 T cell receptor beta chains came from one sample sequenced in a study of cytotoxic CD8 clonotypes in ibrutinib-treated CLL. The data were produced by immunoSEQ multiplex PCR, yet TCRdb's version contains in-frame clones alone and is incomplete. The data contain 130,000 to 150,000 clones, 80% to 95% of them singletons. This specimen was PBMCs, taken after 12 months of ibrutinib treatment. The receptors stem from a human donor with chronic lymphocytic leukemia.

The chain combines TRBV7-9 with TRBJ1-1, with D possibly matching TRBD1 (6 bases). Germline CDR1 is SEHNR and CDR2 is FQNEAQ (reference sequence). V dropped 2 bases and J dropped 8 bases, with 9 bases sitting between them. This CDR3 region has 12 residues. The DNA of the CDR3 is TGTGCCAGCAGCTTAAAGGGGGTAGAAGCTTTCTTT. Its translation: CASSLKGVEAFF.

The gene calls are TRBV18 and TRBJ2-7; D not certain. Trimming took 2 bases from V and 1 from J, leaving 6 bases between them. Per the germline V gene, CDR1 is KGHSH and CDR2 is LQKENI. The CDR3 is 13 amino acids. CDR3 coding DNA: TGTGCCAGCTCACCATCAAATTCCTACGAGCAGTACTTC. This gives the protein CASSPSNSYEQYF.

V is TRBV21-1 and J is TRBJ2-2. TRBV21-1 is flagged as a pseudogene. The CDR3 is made up of 11 amino acids. DNA for the CDR3: TGTGCCAGCAGCAACACCGGGGAGCTGTTTTTT. It yields the protein CASSNTGELFF.

The gene calls are TRBV25-1 and TRBJ2-7; the D is unclear. Germline CDR1 and CDR2: MGHDK and SYGVNS. V lost 8 bases and J 5 bases, leaving 10 bases between the germline ends. The CDR3 is 11 amino acids. CDR3 in DNA: TGTGCCAGCGGCCCCCACAACGAGCAGTACTTC. This encodes CASGPHNEQYF.

The chain couples TRBV14 to TRBJ2-7; TRBD2 matches at 13 bases. From germline, CDR1 is SGHDN and CDR2 FVKESK. J lost 2 bases, V lost 3 bases, and 1 base had no gene match. This CDR3 comprises 15 residues. Written as DNA, the CDR3 is TGTGCCAGCAGCCAGGGACTAGCGGGACCCTACGAGCAGTACTTC. Encoded protein: CASSQGLAGPYEQYF. Together with reference TRBV14 and TRBJ2-7, the CDR3 gives the full variable domain: EAGVTQFPSHSVIEKGQTVTLRCDPISGHDNLYWYRRVMGKEIKFLLHFVKESKQDESGMPNNRFLAERTGGTYSTLKVQPAELEDSGVYFCASSQGLAGPYEQYFGPGTRLTVT.

CDR3 sequence reads: CASSAYRADQPQHF. DNA for the CDR3: TGTGCCAGCAGCGCTTACAGAGCCGATCAGCCCCAGCATTTT. The chain employs TRBV7-6 and TRBJ1-5, with no clear D. The length of the CDR3 is 14 residues. V was shortened by 5 bases and J by 5 bases, with 13 bases between the two germline ends. Germline CDR1 SGHVS, CDR2 FNYEAQ.

V usage is TRBV4-1 and J usage is TRBJ1-3; D is undetermined. CDR3 length: 16 residues. Trimming removed 0 bases at V and 0 bases at J, with 9 bases between. Germline V gene sequence: CDR1 MGHRA, CDR2 YSYEKL. CDR3 loop: CASSQEPGRSGNTIYF. The CDR3 coding sequence is TGCGCCAGCAGCCAAGAACCCGGCCGCTCTGGAAACACCATATATTTT.

The chain links TRBV2 to TRBJ2-5; the D gene is possibly TRBD2 (5 bases). V lost 10 bases and J 4 bases, leaving 16 bases between the germline ends. Germline CDR1 SNHLY, CDR2 FYNNEI. This CDR3 has 13 amino acids. Here the CDR3 DNA reads TGTGCCACCTCGACGGAGGTCCTAGAGACCCAGTACTTC. The encoded protein is CATSTEVLETQYF.

The CDR3 coding sequence is TGTGCCTGGAGTTCTAATTTGGCTTCCGAAACAACTAATGAAAAACTGTTTTTT. Its translation is CAWSSNLASETTNEKLFF. The chain couples TRBV30 to TRBJ1-4; D ambiguous. V was clipped by 2 bases and J by 0 bases, with 19 bases between them. The CDR3 is made up of 18 amino acids. Per the germline V gene, CDR1 is GTSNPN and CDR2 is SVGIG (reference sequence).

This clone was picked up one time. This chain uses TRBV7-9 with TRBJ2-5; D remains unclear. CDR3 size: 12 residues. Germline CDR1 and CDR2: SEHNR and FQNEAQ (reference sequence). Trimming took off 1 base at V and 5 bases at J, with 5 bases between the two ends. The CDR3 DNA is TGTGCCAGCAGCTTAGTGTCGGAGACCCAGTACTTC. It is translated as CASSLVSETQYF.

The rearrangement joins TRBV7-6 to TRBJ2-1, with TRBD2 as a possible D gene (6 bases). The length of the CDR3 is 13 residues. V dropped 4 bases and J dropped 12 bases, with 16 bases sitting between them. Germline lookup yields CDR1 SGHVS and CDR2 FNYEAQ. CDR3 region: CASSSGLARGQFF. In DNA, the CDR3 is TGTGCCAGCAGCTCCGGACTGGCGCGGGGGCAGTTCTTC.

This clone was seen only once. The chain recombines TRBV2 with TRBJ2-7; tentatively, D is TRBD1 or TRBD2 (5 bases each). Germline V CDR1 and CDR2: SNHLY, FYNNEI. The CDR3 is made up of 14 amino acids. V was clipped by 5 bases and J by 4 bases, with 15 bases between them. The chain's CDR3 is CASSRGPPIYEQYF. Written as DNA, the CDR3 is TGTGCCAGCAGTAGGGGACCGCCGATATACGAGCAGTACTTC.

This chain uses TRBV27 with TRBJ2-1, with D perhaps TRBD2 (5 bases). Deletions cut 2 bases from V and 3 bases from J, with 8 bases between. The length of the CDR3 is 14 residues. The germline V gene encodes CDR1 MNHEY and CDR2 SMNVEV (reference sequence). CDR3 nucleotides: TGTGCCAGCAGTTTAAACCGGGACTACAATGAGCAGTTCTTC. It specifies CASSLNRDYNEQFF.